The subject of this entry is one TCR beta chain. Its specificity is not known. J gave up 8 bases and V 6 bases, and 10 bases lay outside the gene matches. The CDR3 is made up of 14 amino acids. Germline V CDR1 and CDR2: LNHDA, SQIVND (reference sequence). The sample is drawn from a study of T cells after yellow fever vaccination. The study's findings and limits: The CD4 and CD8 compartments had a small share of their clonotypes in common.

Each CDR3 protein gets one entry after TCRdb re-called the 5' RACE reads with MiXCR. The sample has some 340,000 distinct CDR3 sequences, approximately 11% seen once. The sample consisted of CD4+ T cells sorted from PBMCs, taken 45 days after the yellow fever booster vaccination. The genes are TRBV19 and TRBJ2-1, with 7 bases fitting TRBD2. The sequence was collected from a man between 18 and 29 years old who received the YFV17D yellow fever vaccine. The CDR3 region is CASRDTGTNYEQFF. CDR3 coding DNA: TGTGCCAGTAGGGACACCGGGACTAACTATGAGCAGTTCTTC.